This T cell receptor beta chain comes out of a study of T-cell reconstitution after alpha-beta-depleted transplantation in children. In germline, CDR1 is MDHEN, CDR2 SYDVKM. This CDR3 comprises 14 residues. V was clipped by 1 base and J by 6 bases, with 10 bases between them. Molecular barcoding with unique molecular identifiers was used for the TCRbeta library. TCRdb redid the calling of the PCR reads with MiXCR, one entry per CDR3 protein. The sample records 500,000 to 750,000 distinct CDR3 sequences, 10% to 15% being singletons. This clonotype was detected only a few times. What it binds is unknown. Study-wide results and limits: By one year post-transplant, T-cell counts and diversity largely arose from T cells that were newly produced. At around two months after transplant, the alpha-beta T cells were reportedly derived from several hundred expanded clones that came from non-depleted graft cells. Some patients' high day-60 TCRbeta diversity was attributed to recipient cells surviving conditioning.

The sequenced sample was PBMCs, mostly from graft donor cells, obtained 360 days after TCRalphabeta/CD19-depleted stem cell transplant. The sequence came from a male patient between 10 and 17 years old who had a stem cell transplant for acute myeloid leukemia, so the T cells may come from the graft donor. V gene TRBV28 combines with J gene TRBJ2-1, with a weak D call TRBD1 (5 bases). CDR3 coding DNA: TGTGCCAGCAGTTTATTCCTAGGGGCCAATGAGCAGTTCTTC. Encoded protein: CASSLFLGANEQFF.